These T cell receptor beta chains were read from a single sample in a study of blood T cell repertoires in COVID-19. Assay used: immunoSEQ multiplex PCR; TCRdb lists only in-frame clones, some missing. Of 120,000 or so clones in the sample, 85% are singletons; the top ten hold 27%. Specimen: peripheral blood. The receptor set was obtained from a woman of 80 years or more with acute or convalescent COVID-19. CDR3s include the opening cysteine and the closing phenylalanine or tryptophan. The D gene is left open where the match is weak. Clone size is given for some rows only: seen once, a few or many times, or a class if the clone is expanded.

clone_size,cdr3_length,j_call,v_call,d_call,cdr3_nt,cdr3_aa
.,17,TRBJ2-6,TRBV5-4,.,TGTGCCAGCAGCTTTGGTCCAGATGGCTCTGGGGCCAACGTCCTGACTTTC,CASSFGPDGSGANVLTF
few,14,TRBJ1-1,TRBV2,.,TGTGCCAGCAGTGGACAGATCATGAACACTGAAGCTTTCTTT,CASSGQIMNTEAFF
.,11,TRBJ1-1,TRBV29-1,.,TGCAGCGGAGGGACAAACACTGAAGCTTTCTTT,CSGGTNTEAFF
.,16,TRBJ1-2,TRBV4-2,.,TGTGCCAGCACCAAAAGCGGGGGGCAGGGTAACTATGGCTACACCTTC,CASTKSGGQGNYGYTF
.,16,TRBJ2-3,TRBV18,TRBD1,TGTGCCAGCTCACTCCTGGGACAGAGGTCCACAGATACGCAGTATTTT,CASSLLGQRSTDTQYF
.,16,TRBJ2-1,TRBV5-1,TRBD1,TGCGCCAGCAACCTCCAGACAGGGGGCAGCTACAATGAGCAGTTCTTC,CASNLQTGGSYNEQFF
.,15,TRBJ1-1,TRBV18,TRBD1,TGTGCCAGCTCACCACAGGGGGCGCCGACTTCTGAAGCTTTCTTT,CASSPQGAPTSEAFF
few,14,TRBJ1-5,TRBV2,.,TGTGCCAGCAGACCGGGACTAAGCAATCAGCCCCAGCATTTT,CASRPGLSNQPQHF
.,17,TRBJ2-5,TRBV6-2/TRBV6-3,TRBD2,TGTGCCAGCAGCAAGGTGCCAGCGGGGGTCTTAAAGGAGACCCAGTACTTC,CASSKVPAGVLKETQYF
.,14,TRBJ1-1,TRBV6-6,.,TGTGCCAGCATCCAAGGGGGTCGGAGCACTGAAGCTTTCTTT,CASIQGGRSTEAFF
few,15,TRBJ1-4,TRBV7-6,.,TGTGCCAGCAGCTATTCAGGGCACACTAATGAAAAACTGTTTTTT,CASSYSGHTNEKLFF
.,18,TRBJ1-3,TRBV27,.,TGTGCCAGCAGTTTGGTGAAGACGGGGGTTCCCTCTGGAAACACCATATATTTT,CASSLVKTGVPSGNTIYF
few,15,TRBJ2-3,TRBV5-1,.,TGCGCCAGCAGCCCGGGAGAGAGTAGCACAGATACGCAGTATTTT,CASSPGESSTDTQYF
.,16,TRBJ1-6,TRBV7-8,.,TGTGCCAGCAGCTTAGTGGGCAGCGGTCCCAGAAGTTCCCTCCACTTT,CASSLVGSGPRSSLHF
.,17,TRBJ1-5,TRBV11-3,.,TGTGCCAGCAGCTCTCGCACAGGTCCGGATAGCAATCAGCCCCAGCATTTT,CASSSRTGPDSNQPQHF
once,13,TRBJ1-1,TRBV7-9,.,TGTGCCAGCAGCTCCCTTACGGGAAGGGAAGCTTTCTTT,CASSSLTGREAFF
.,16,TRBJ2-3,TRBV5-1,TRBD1,TGCGCCAGCAGCTTGCCAGGGGGCCCCGGCACAGATACGCAGTATTTT,CASSLPGGPGTDTQYF
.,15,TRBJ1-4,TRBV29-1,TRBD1,TGCAGCGTTCTCACCTCCGCAGGGGGTGATGAAAAACTGTTTTTT,CSVLTSAGGDEKLFF
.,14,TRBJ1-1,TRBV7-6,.,TGTGCCAGCAGCTTACGAACTGGGGCGCCTGAAGCTTTCTTT,CASSLRTGAPEAFF
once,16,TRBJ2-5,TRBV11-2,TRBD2,TGTGCCAGCAGGCGGGGGGGGCTCTGGAGGGGAGAGACCCAGTACTTC,CASRRGGLWRGETQYF
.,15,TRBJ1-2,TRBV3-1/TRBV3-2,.,TGTGCCAGCAGCCAAGGCTCCGGAACTATCTATGGCTACACCTTC,CASSQGSGTIYGYTF
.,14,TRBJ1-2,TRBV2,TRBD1,TGTGCCAGCAGGGAAACTGGACAGGCGTATGGCTACACCTTC,CASRETGQAYGYTF
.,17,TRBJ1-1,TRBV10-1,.,TGCGCCGGCAACGCGGAGGGCAGTGGCCGTTGGTGGACTGAAGCTTTCTTT,CAGNAEGSGRWWTEAFF
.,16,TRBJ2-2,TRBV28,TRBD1,TGTGCCAGCATAAGGGGTGGACAGGGGACCACCGGGGAGCTGTTTTTT,CASIRGGQGTTGELFF
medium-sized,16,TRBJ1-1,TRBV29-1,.,TGCAGCGTCGTTAGTAAACACGGAGTAATGAACACTGAAGCTTTCTTT,CSVVSKHGVMNTEAFF
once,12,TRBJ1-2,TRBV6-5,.,TGTGCCAGCACCATGGGGCGGGGAGGCTACACCTTC,CASTMGRGGYTF
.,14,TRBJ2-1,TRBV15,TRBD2,TGTGCCACCACCCGGACTAGCTCAGGCAATGAGCAGTTCTTC,CATTRTSSGNEQFF
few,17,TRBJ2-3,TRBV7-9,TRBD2,TGTGCCAGCAGCCCCCCCTCTAGCGGGAGTTTGGTAGATACGCAGTATTTT,CASSPPSSGSLVDTQYF
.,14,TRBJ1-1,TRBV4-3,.,TGCGCCAGCAGCCAAGGAGCCTGGAACACTGAAGCTTTCTTT,CASSQGAWNTEAFF
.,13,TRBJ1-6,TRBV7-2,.,TGTGCCAGCAGCTCAGGGTATAATTCACCCCTCCACTTT,CASSSGYNSPLHF
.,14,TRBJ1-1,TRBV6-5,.,TGTGCCAGCAGGGCAAGACAGTTGAACACTGAAGCTTTCTTT,CASRARQLNTEAFF
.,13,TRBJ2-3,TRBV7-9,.,TGTGCCAGCAGTCCTAAGGGGACTGGTACGCAGTATTTT,CASSPKGTGTQYF
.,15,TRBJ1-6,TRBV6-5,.,TGTGCCAGCAGGGGGGGGAGCTCCTATAATTCACCCCTCCACTTT,CASRGGSSYNSPLHF
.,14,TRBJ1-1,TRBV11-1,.,TGTGCCAGCAGCTTTGACACCCGTAGGACTGAAGCTTTCTTT,CASSFDTRRTEAFF
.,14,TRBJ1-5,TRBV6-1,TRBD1,TGTGCCAGCAGTGAAGGGGCAGGGGGCCAGCCCCAGCATTTT,CASSEGAGGQPQHF
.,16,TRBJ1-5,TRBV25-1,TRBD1,TGTGCCGCGAGGGACAGGGGGAGTGCAAGCAATCAGCCCCAGCATTTT,CAARDRGSASNQPQHF
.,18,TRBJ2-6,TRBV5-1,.,TGCGCCAGCAGCTTCTCGGGCGGAGGATTTTATGGGGCCAACGTCCTGACTTTC,CASSFSGGGFYGANVLTF
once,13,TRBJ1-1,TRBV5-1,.,TGCGCCAGCAGCTTGGTGGGCTCCACTGAAGCTTTCTTT,CASSLVGSTEAFF
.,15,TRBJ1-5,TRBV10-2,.,TGCGCCAGCAGTCGAGGAGGTTCTGGCAATCAGCCCCAGCATTTT,CASSRGGSGNQPQHF
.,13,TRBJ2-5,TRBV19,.,TGTGCCAGTAGTATCGGGATCCAAGAGACCCAGTACTTC,CASSIGIQETQYF
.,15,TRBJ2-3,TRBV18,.,TGTGCCAGCTCACCAGGGGGGGGCTCCGGAGATACGCAGTATTTT,CASSPGGGSGDTQYF
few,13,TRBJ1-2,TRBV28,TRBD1,TGTGCCAGCAGAACAGGGGGAGTCTATGGCTACACCTTC,CASRTGGVYGYTF
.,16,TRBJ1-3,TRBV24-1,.,TGTGCCACCCACCTGGGAGAGGGATGCTCTGGAAACACCATATATTTT,CATHLGEGCSGNTIYF
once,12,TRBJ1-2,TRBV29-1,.,TGCAGCGCCGTACAGGGAACTGATGGCTACACCTTC,CSAVQGTDGYTF
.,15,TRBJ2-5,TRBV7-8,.,TGTGCCAGCAGCAAACTTGGGGGGTCCGACGAGACCCAGTACTTC,CASSKLGGSDETQYF